This TCR beta chain stems from a study of OX40 agonist ivuxolimab in advanced cancers. With regard to the full study: The costimulatory receptor OX40 (CD134) was targeted by ivuxolimab, a fully human IgG2 agonistic monoclonal antibody. Intravenous ivuxolimab was administered to patients every 2 weeks at six dose levels: 0.01, 0.1, 0.3, 1.5, 3 and 10 mg/kg. Of the approximately 54 patients in dose escalation, about 20 had hepatocellular carcinoma, some 15 had melanoma, 9 had renal cell carcinoma and 9 had head and neck cancer. The dose-escalation cohort was 82.7% male with a mean age of around 64 years, ranging from about 23 to 85. Prior anti-PD-1, anti-PD-L1 or anti-CTLA-4 therapy was permitted, and 40% of dose-escalation patients had received checkpoint inhibitors. Partial responses occurred in three dose-escalation patients, of whom one had hepatocellular carcinoma and two had cutaneous melanoma. Peripheral TCRbeta sequencing aimed to test whether ivuxolimab altered TCR sequence diversity and caused clonal T-cell expansion. The paper describes the monotherapy dose-escalation part (N ≈ 49 patients) of the phase I trial of ivuxolimab. The full study reports these points: Low levels of normalized T-cell clonal expansion were also seen in some patients who did not respond. Clonal expansion of both CD4+ and CD8+ blood T cells was observed from baseline to week 6 at doses 0.1 to 3.0 mg/kg. After ivuxolimab, expanded clones were on average more numerous among CD8+ T cells than among CD4+ T cells. In the 0.1-3.0 mg/kg groups, partial responders were among the patients with the lowest normalized peripheral clonal expansion, particularly in CD8+ T cells. Which antigens the clonally expanded peripheral T cells were specific for was not determined.

Genomic DNA was extracted from sorted cells for sequencing of the TCRbeta CDR3 region. The immunoSEQ Assay was used for sequencing of TCRbeta CDR3 regions. TCRdb provides this immuneACCESS table in a form limited to in-frame rearrangements. Some clones are lacking; in checked studies, under half of them reflect an unresolved V gene, and why the rest are absent is not known. The sample records about 100,000 clones, about 91% of which are singletons. The ten most abundant clones make up roughly 1.1% of the sample. The trial excluded patients who had a history of autoimmune disease or were on systemic immunosuppression. In every dose cohort, peripheral blood was drawn for TCR sequencing at baseline, cycle 4 day 1, and cycle 7 day 1. The samples were taken from a phase I, first-in-human, multicenter, open-label dose-escalation trial of ivuxolimab. Adults with locally advanced or metastatic head and neck squamous cell, hepatocellular, melanoma or renal cell carcinoma were enrolled in the trial. Before TCR sequencing, CD4+ T cells and CD8+ T cells from peripheral blood were sorted into separate populations.

Trimming leaves V shorter by 7 bases and J shorter by 0 bases, with the junction holding 9 bases beyond the gene matches. The CDR3 covers 16 residues, taking in both the cysteine and the phenylalanine. Just CDR3 DNA is preserved here, 48 bases in frame from base 1. From the germline V gene (reference sequence), CDR1 is MNHEY and CDR2 is SMNVEV. As to this clone: Its antigen specificity is not known. No much larger clone is present one base from it, and per-base qualities are unavailable.

The clonotype comes from an adult with an advanced solid tumor such as melanoma, head and neck, liver or kidney cancer. The sequence links TRBV27 to TRBJ2-1, and 7 junction bases match TRBD2. Sequences were derived from CD4+ or CD8+ T cells sorted from blood, sampled in a trial of the OX40 agonist ivuxolimab. The DNA reads TGTGCCAGCACCTCGGGGGGAGTCAGCTCCTACAATGAGCAGTTCTTC. Translated, it reads CASTSGGVSSYNEQFF.